Listed below are T cell receptor beta chains from one sample, sequenced in a study of control samples from healthy donors and cancer patients. TCRdb's table, derived via immunoSEQ multiplex PCR, lists solely in-frame clones and lacks some. Among more than 70,000 clones listed, about nine tenths were seen once. Sequencing was carried out using blood. All receptors come from a woman younger than 45 in good health. The CDR3 runs from the conserved cysteine through the conserved F or W. The D gene is left open where the match is weak. Expanded clones are given a class, and other clones once, few, many or no size at all.

clone_size	d_call	v_call	j_call	cdr3_aa	cdr3_nt
-	-	TRBV6-5	TRBJ1-2	CASSYAGRGLGYGYTF	TGTGCCAGCAGTTACGCCGGTCGGGGTTTGGGGTATGGCTACACCTTC
-	-	TRBV2	TRBJ2-1	CASSVSAATYNEQFF	TGTGCCAGCAGTGTCTCAGCGGCGACCTACAATGAGCAGTTCTTC
-	-	TRBV30	TRBJ1-5	CAWSLGLWAGSNQPQHF	TGTGCCTGGAGTTTGGGACTCTGGGCGGGGAGCAATCAGCCCCAGCATTTT
-	-	TRBV28	TRBJ1-2	CASSLVPQEYGYTF	TGTGCCAGCAGTTTAGTCCCCCAGGAGTATGGCTACACCTTC
-	-	TRBV9	TRBJ1-5	CASSVAWGGNQPQHF	TGTGCCAGCAGCGTAGCCTGGGGGGGCAATCAGCCCCAGCATTTT
-	TRBD1	TRBV5-1	TRBJ2-1	CASSSAGQDYNEQFF	TGCGCCAGCAGCTCGGCGGGACAGGACTACAATGAGCAGTTCTTC
-	-	TRBV5-1	TRBJ2-7	CASSLLGTDYEQYF	TGCGCCAGCAGCTTGTTGGGGACTGACTACGAGCAGTACTTC
-	-	TRBV19	TRBJ1-2	CASSAVNYGYTF	TGTGCCAGTAGTGCCGTGAACTATGGCTACACCTTC
-	TRBD1	TRBV24-1	TRBJ1-5	CATSSGTGGQPQHF	TGTGCCACCAGCTCCGGGACAGGGGGTCAGCCCCAGCATTTT
-	-	TRBV29-1	TRBJ1-5	CSVSEGSSNQPQHF	TGCAGCGTTAGTGAAGGGAGTAGCAATCAGCCCCAGCATTTT
few	TRBD1	TRBV5-1	TRBJ2-1	CASSLGDSYNEQFF	TGCGCCAGCAGCTTGGGGGACAGCTACAATGAGCAGTTCTTC
-	-	TRBV9	TRBJ2-2	CASSLDPDGELFF	TGTGCCAGCAGCCTCGATCCCGACGGGGAGCTGTTTTTT
-	-	TRBV9	TRBJ1-2	CASSVGNYGYTF	TGTGCCAGCAGCGTAGGGAACTATGGCTACACCTTC
once	-	TRBV24-1	TRBJ2-7	CATSDLRGGGGIDEQYF	TGTGCCACCAGTGATTTGCGCGGGGGAGGGGGTATCGACGAGCAGTACTTC
once	-	TRBV7-9	TRBJ1-2	CASSLQAYYGYTF	TGTGCCAGCAGCCTACAGGCATACTATGGCTACACCTTC
-	-	TRBV30	TRBJ1-5	CAWSVVGGNQPQHF	TGTGCCTGGAGTGTTGTCGGGGGCAATCAGCCCCAGCATTTT
-	TRBD2	TRBV4-1	TRBJ2-7	CASSQGRGGGAWEQYF	TGCGCCAGCAGCCAGGGTCGGGGCGGGGGAGCGTGGGAGCAGTACTTC
-	-	TRBV18	TRBJ2-2	CASPLVAQNTGELFF	TGTGCCAGCCCCCTGGTAGCTCAAAACACCGGGGAGCTGTTTTTT
-	TRBD1	TRBV6-6	TRBJ1-6	CASSLGQGGLNSPLHF	TGTGCCAGCAGTTTAGGACAGGGGGGCCTTAATTCACCCCTCCACTTT
-	TRBD1	TRBV18	TRBJ2-7	CASSRPGQGSHEQYF	TGTGCCAGCTCACGGCCGGGACAGGGCTCCCACGAGCAGTACTTC
-	-	TRBV5-1	TRBJ1-4	CASSLSPGDEKLFF	TGCGCCAGCAGCTTGAGTCCAGGGGATGAAAAACTGTTTTTT
-	-	TRBV6-6	TRBJ1-5	CASSYGTYQPQHF	TGTGCCAGCAGTTACGGGACGTATCAGCCCCAGCATTTT
-	-	TRBV4-1	TRBJ2-1	CASSQGFAVSSYNEQFF	TGCGCCAGCAGCCAGGGTTTCGCGGTATCGTCCTACAATGAGCAGTTCTTC
once	-	TRBV2	TRBJ1-4	CASSEGSATNEKLFF	TGTGCCAGCAGTGAGGGTAGCGCAACTAATGAAAAACTGTTTTTT
-	TRBD1	TRBV5-6	TRBJ1-3	CASSFPRDRRNTIYF	TGTGCCAGCAGCTTTCCTCGGGACAGGCGGAACACCATATATTTT
-	-	TRBV28	TRBJ1-6	CAIGGPKGLHF	TGTGCCATCGGGGGACCTAAGGGCCTCCACTTT
-	TRBD1	TRBV5-6	TRBJ2-7	CASSFLARTGGSSYEQYF	TGTGCCAGCAGCTTCCTAGCCCGGACAGGGGGTTCCTCCTACGAGCAGTACTTC
-	-	TRBV6-5	TRBJ1-1	CASRDRLSHEAFF	TGTGCCAGCAGGGACAGATTATCCCATGAAGCTTTCTTT
-	-	TRBV9	TRBJ1-1	CASSSRAGGNTESFF	TGTGCCAGCAGCTCACGGGCGGGGGGAAACACTGAATCTTTCTTT
-	-	TRBV20-1	TRBJ1-1	CSASEDNTEAFF	TGCAGTGCTAGTGAGGACAACACTGAAGCTTTCTTT
-	-	TRBV6-5	TRBJ2-7	CASQKLSSYEQYF	TGTGCCAGCCAGAAGCTGAGCTCCTACGAGCAGTACTTC
-	-	TRBV28	TRBJ2-7	CASPPRVGTIALYEQYF	TGTGCCAGCCCGCCGCGGGTAGGAACTATAGCCCTCTACGAGCAGTACTTC
-	-	TRBV3-1/TRBV3-2	TRBJ2-7	CASSQRTQRISYEQYF	TGTGCCAGCAGCCAAAGAACCCAGCGGATCTCCTACGAGCAGTACTTC
-	-	TRBV12-3/TRBV12-4	TRBJ2-7	CASSLTRGHEQYF	TGTGCCAGCAGTTTGACCCGAGGGCACGAGCAGTACTTC
-	TRBD1	TRBV3-1/TRBV3-2	TRBJ1-2	CASSQSGQGAPMTF	TGTGCCAGCAGCCAATCGGGACAGGGGGCGCCAATGACCTTC
once	TRBD1	TRBV6-5	TRBJ1-6	CASSYDRVGSPLHF	TGTGCCAGCAGTTACGACAGGGTAGGCTCACCCCTCCACTTT
-	TRBD1	TRBV11-2	TRBJ1-4	CASSRDRGEGKLFF	TGTGCCAGCAGCCGGGACAGGGGGGAGGGAAAACTGTTTTTT
-	-	TRBV7-3	TRBJ2-3	CASSPRLSTDTQYF	TGTGCCAGCAGCCCACGATTAAGCACAGATACGCAGTATTTT
-	-	TRBV3-1/TRBV3-2	TRBJ2-5	CASSQIQETQYF	TGTGCCAGCAGCCAAATACAAGAGACCCAGTACTTC
-	TRBD1	TRBV10-3	TRBJ2-3	CAISMTGPTDTQYF	TGTGCCATCAGCATGACAGGGCCCACAGATACGCAGTATTTT
once	-	TRBV4-1	TRBJ2-2	CASSPSGTPGAGELFF	TGCGCCAGCAGCCCCTCAGGCACTCCCGGAGCCGGGGAGCTGTTTTTT
-	-	TRBV5-1	TRBJ1-6	CASSLAPRENSPLHF	TGCGCCAGCAGCTTGGCCCCACGGGAAAATTCACCCCTCCACTTT